The rows below give T cell receptor beta chains drawn from one sample of a study of blood T cells in healthy people across ages. TCRdb recomputed calls from the 5' RACE reads with MiXCR, one row per CDR3 protein. This sample yields roughly 1,300,000 distinct CDR3 sequences, of which approximately 59% are seen a single time; over 5% belongs to the top ten. The source material was blood. Receptors originate from a man between 18 and 35 years old in good health. The CDR3 runs from the conserved cysteine through the conserved F or W.

j_gene: TRBJ2-7
v_gene: TRBV25-1
CDR3aa: CASSESQYEQYF

j_gene: TRBJ2-3
v_gene: TRBV2
CDR3aa: CASREDLGSLDTQYF

j_gene: TRBJ1-6
v_gene: TRBV20-1
CDR3aa: CSARDEFDRPDSPLHF

j_gene: TRBJ2-1
v_gene: TRBV20-1
CDR3aa: CSAPKVVLNEQFF

j_gene: TRBJ2-4
v_gene: TRBV6-2/TRBV6-3
CDR3aa: CASSSDRDLAKNIQYF

j_gene: TRBJ2-5
v_gene: TRBV3-1
CDR3aa: CASSQSKETQYF

j_gene: TRBJ1-6
v_gene: TRBV5-5
CDR3aa: CASSDGTGPPNSPLHF

j_gene: TRBJ2-7
v_gene: TRBV29-1
CDR3aa: CSVRSGGSGEQYF

j_gene: TRBJ2-6
v_gene: TRBV11-2
CDR3aa: CASRKFARSGANVLTF

j_gene: TRBJ1-1
v_gene: TRBV6-2/TRBV6-3
CDR3aa: CASGRDRGRMGEAFF

j_gene: TRBJ1-1
v_gene: TRBV7-2
CDR3aa: CASSRRQASNTEAFF